Following are 7 T cell receptor beta chains from one sample sequenced in a study of T cells in Graves' hyperthyroidism and ophthalmopathy. Amplified TCR beta CDR3 regions came from RNA transcripts. A first-round RT-PCR of the TCR CDR3 used the HTBI primer set. MiXCR was run by TCRdb on the multiplex PCR reads, yielding one entry per CDR3 protein. The sample includes a few hundred thousand distinct CDR3 sequences, 40% to 55% of them seen just once. Sequenced material: peripheral blood or thyroid tissue (not recorded which). All receptors come from a woman younger than 30 with Graves' hyperthyroidism.

This sequence joins TRBV7-8 and TRBJ1-2; D is uncertain. The CDR3 spans 13 residues. V was trimmed by 2 bases and J by 8 bases, leaving 12 bases between them. Per germline, CDR1 SGHVS and CDR2 FQNEAQ. The CDR3 spells CASSLSEREGYTF. The CDR3 DNA is TGTGCCAGCAGCTTATCGGAAAGGGAGGGCTACACCTTC. The entire variable domain, with the rest obtained from reference TRBV7-8 and TRBJ1-2, is as follows: GAGVSQSPRYKVAKRGQDVALRCDPISGHVSLFWYQQALGQGPEFLTYFQNEAQLDKSGLPSDRFFAERPEGSVSTLKIQRTQQEDSAVYLCASSLSEREGYTFGSGTRLTVV.

This clonotype was seen once. This rearrangement joins TRBV7-2 to TRBJ2-5, with D perhaps matching TRBD1 or TRBD2 (5 bases each). The V end was cut by 5 bases, the J end by 5 bases, with 15 bases between. Germline loops: CDR1 SGHTA, CDR2 FQGNSA. CDR3 length: 14 residues. CDR3 amino acids: CASSPGTQGETQYF. CDR3 DNA: TGTGCCAGCAGCCCTGGGACCCAAGGGGAGACCCAGTACTTC. The full variable domain, completed using reference TRBV7-2 and TRBJ2-5, is GAGVSQSPSNKVTEKGKDVELRCDPISGHTALYWYRQSLGQGLEFLIYFQGNSAPDKSGLPSDRFSAERTGGSVSTLTIQRTQQEDSAVYLCASSPGTQGETQYFGPGTRLLVL.

The chain recombines TRBV7-9 with TRBJ1-2; 7 nucleotides align to TRBD1. After removal of 4 bases from V and 5 bases from J, the junction contained 7 bases not matched to a gene. Germline CDR1 reads SEHNR; CDR2 reads FQNEAQ (reference sequence). CDR3 length: 14 residues. DNA of the CDR3: TGTGCCAGCAGCTCTACAGGGGCGGGGTATGGCTACACCTTC. Translating gives CASSSTGAGYGYTF.

The rearrangement uses TRBV7-2 and TRBJ2-7; the match to TRBD2 covers 12 bases. In germline, CDR1 is SGHTA, CDR2 FQGNSA. The CDR3 covers 14 residues. Trimming removed 5 bases from V and 9 bases from J; junction bases left unmatched: 8. CDR3 bases: TGTGCCAGCAGCACGCGACTAGCGGGGGACGGGCAGTACTTC. Its protein product is CASSTRLAGDGQYF.

CDR3 region: CASSGTGDSPLHF. The CDR3 coding sequence is TGTGCCAGCAGCGGGACAGGGGATTCACCCCTCCACTTT. This sequence joins TRBV12-3 or TRBV12-4 and TRBJ1-6; 10 nucleotides align to TRBD1. Unmatched junction bases numbered 1, after V lost 6 bases and J lost 8 bases. This CDR3 comprises 13 residues.

This clonotype was counted between two and nine times. The chain couples TRBV14 to TRBJ2-2, with a weak D call TRBD2 (6 bases). The CDR3 totals 14 residues. Trimming took off 4 bases at V and 1 base at J, with 7 bases between the two ends. Germline CDR1 reads SGHDN; CDR2 reads FVKESK. The CDR3 sequence is CASSPGGNTGELFF. CDR3 DNA: TGTGCCAGCAGCCCCGGGGGGAACACCGGGGAGCTGTTTTTT.

The chain couples TRBV6-1 to TRBJ2-7; TRBD1 or TRBD2 may be the D gene (5 bases each). Germline loops: CDR1 MNHNS, CDR2 SASEGT. Between the trimmed V and J ends, which lost 6 bases and 3 bases, there was a span of 18 bases. The CDR3 extends over 15 amino acids. CDR3 loop: CASRLGTGWGYEQYF. The CDR3 DNA is TGTGCCAGCAGGCTCGGGACGGGTTGGGGCTACGAGCAGTACTTC.